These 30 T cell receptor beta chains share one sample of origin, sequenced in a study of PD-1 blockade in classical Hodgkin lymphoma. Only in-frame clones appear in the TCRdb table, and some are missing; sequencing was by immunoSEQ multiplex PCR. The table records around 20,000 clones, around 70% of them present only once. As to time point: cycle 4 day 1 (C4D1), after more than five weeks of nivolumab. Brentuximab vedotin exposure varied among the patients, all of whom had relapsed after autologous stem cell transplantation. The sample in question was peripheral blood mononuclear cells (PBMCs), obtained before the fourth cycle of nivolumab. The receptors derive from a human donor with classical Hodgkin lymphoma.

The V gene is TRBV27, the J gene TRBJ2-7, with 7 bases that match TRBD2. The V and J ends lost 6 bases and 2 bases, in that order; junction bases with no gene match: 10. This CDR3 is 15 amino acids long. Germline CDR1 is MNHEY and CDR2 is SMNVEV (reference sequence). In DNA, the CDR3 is TGTGCCAGCAGGCTTACGGGGGGAGGGGCCTACGAGCAGTACTTC. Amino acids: CASRLTGGGAYEQYF.

The DNA of the CDR3 is TGCGCCAGCAGCCCCGCGGGGGTTGGGGTCCAAGAGACCCAGTACTTC. Amino acids: CASSPAGVGVQETQYF. The J gene is TRBJ2-5, the V gene TRBV5-1; TRBD2 agrees at 7 bases. The CDR3 loop spans 16 amino acids. With 4 bases clipped from V and 1 base from J, the junction kept 10 bases outside the gene matches. Germline lookup yields CDR1 SGHRS and CDR2 YFSETQ. Full variable domain (rest looked up from reference TRBV5-1 and TRBJ2-5): KAGVTQTPRYLIKTRGQQVTLSCSPISGHRSVSWYQQTPGQGLQFLFEYFSETQRNKGNFPGRFSGRQFSNSRSEMNVSTLELGDSALYLCASSPAGVGVQETQYFGPGTRLLVL.

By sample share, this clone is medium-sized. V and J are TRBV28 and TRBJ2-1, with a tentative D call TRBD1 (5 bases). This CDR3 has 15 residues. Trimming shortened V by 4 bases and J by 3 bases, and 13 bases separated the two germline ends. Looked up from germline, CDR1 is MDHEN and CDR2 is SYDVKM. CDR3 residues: CASSSRQYFYNEQFF. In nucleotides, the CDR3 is TGTGCCAGCAGTTCTCGACAGTACTTCTACAATGAGCAGTTCTTC.

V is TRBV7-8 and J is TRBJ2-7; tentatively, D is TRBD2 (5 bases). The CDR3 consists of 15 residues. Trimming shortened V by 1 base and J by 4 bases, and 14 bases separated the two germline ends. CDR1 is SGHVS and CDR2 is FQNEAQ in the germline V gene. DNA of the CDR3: TGTGCCAGCAGCTTAGATCGTGCGGGCGTGTACGAGCAGTACTTC. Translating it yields CASSLDRAGVYEQYF. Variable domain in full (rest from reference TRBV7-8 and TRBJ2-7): GAGVSQSPRYKVAKRGQDVALRCDPISGHVSLFWYQQALGQGPEFLTYFQNEAQLDKSGLPSDRFFAERPEGSVSTLKIQRTQQEDSAVYLCASSLDRAGVYEQYFGPGTRLTVT.

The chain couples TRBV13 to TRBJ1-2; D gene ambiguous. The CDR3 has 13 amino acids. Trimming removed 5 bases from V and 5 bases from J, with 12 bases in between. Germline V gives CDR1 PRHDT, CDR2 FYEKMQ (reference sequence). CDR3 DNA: TGTGCCAGCAGCCCTCCGGAGACTTATGGCTACACCTTC. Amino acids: CASSPPETYGYTF.

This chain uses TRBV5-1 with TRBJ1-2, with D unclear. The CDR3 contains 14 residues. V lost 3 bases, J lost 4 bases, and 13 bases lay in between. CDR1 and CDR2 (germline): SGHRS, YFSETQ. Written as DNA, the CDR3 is TGCGCCAGCAGCTCGACGGGCCAGTTCTATGGCTACACCTTC. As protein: CASSSTGQFYGYTF. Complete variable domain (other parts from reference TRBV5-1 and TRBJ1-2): KAGVTQTPRYLIKTRGQQVTLSCSPISGHRSVSWYQQTPGQGLQFLFEYFSETQRNKGNFPGRFSGRQFSNSRSEMNVSTLELGDSALYLCASSSTGQFYGYTFGSGTRLTVV.

The DNA for the CDR3 is TGTGCCAGTAGTAGCCCCGGGACAGCCCAACCTGAAGCTTTCTTT. Translating it yields CASSSPGTAQPEAFF. J is TRBJ1-1 and V is TRBV19, with 7 nucleotides matching TRBD1. There are 15 residues in the CDR3. Losses at the gene ends were 4 bases for V and 6 bases for J; bases not matched to a gene: 11. From germline, CDR1 is LNHDA and CDR2 SQIVND (reference sequence).

CDR3 residues: CASSTNRGNTEAFF. CDR3 nucleotide sequence: TGTGCCAGTAGTACGAACAGGGGCAATACTGAAGCTTTCTTT. The chain is built from TRBV19 and TRBJ1-1; 7 bases align to TRBD1. V was clipped by 4 bases and J by 5 bases; unmatched bases: 7. Germline CDR1 LNHDA, CDR2 SQIVND (reference sequence). This CDR3 is 14 amino acids long.

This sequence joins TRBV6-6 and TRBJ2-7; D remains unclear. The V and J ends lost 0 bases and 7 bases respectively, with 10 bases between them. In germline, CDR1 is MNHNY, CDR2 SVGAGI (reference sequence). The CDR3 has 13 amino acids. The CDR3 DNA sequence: TGTGCCAGCAGTTACTCGGGCGCTGGTGAGCAGTACTTC. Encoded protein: CASSYSGAGEQYF.

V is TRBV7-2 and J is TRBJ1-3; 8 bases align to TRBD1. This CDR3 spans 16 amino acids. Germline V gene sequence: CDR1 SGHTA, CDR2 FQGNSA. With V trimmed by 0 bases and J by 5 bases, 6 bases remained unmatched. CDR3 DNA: TGTGCCAGCAGCTTAGCAGGGACAGGCGTTAGAAACACCATATATTTT. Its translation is CASSLAGTGVRNTIYF.

The CDR3 bases are TGTGCCAGCGGAAAGACCTATGGCTACACCTTC. Amino acid sequence: CASGKTYGYTF. The gene calls are TRBV5-4 and TRBJ1-2; D unclear. The V gene's germline CDR1 is SGHNT and CDR2 YYREEE (reference sequence). Trimming removed 7 bases at V and 4 bases at J, with 8 bases between. CDR3 length: 11 residues. Full variable domain (rest looked up from reference TRBV5-4 and TRBJ1-2): ETGVTQSPTHLIKTRGQQVTLRCSSQSGHNTVSWYQQALGQGPQFIFQYYREEENGRGNFPPRFSGLQFPNYSSELNVNALELDDSALYLCASGKTYGYTFGSGTRLTVV.

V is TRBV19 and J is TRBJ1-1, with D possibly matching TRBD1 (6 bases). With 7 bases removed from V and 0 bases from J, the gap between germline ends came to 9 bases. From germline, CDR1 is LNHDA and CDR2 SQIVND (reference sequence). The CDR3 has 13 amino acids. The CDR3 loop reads CASTNRVNTEAFF. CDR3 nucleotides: TGTGCCAGTACGAACAGGGTGAACACTGAAGCTTTCTTT.

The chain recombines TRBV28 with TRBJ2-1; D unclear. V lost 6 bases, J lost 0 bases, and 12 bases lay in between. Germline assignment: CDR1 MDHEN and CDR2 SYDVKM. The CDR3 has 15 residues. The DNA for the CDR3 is TGTGCCAGCAGGTTCAGCCTAAGCTCCTACAATGAGCAGTTCTTC. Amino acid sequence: CASRFSLSSYNEQFF. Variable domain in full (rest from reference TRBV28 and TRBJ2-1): DVKVTQSSRYLVKRTGEKVFLECVQDMDHENMFWYRQDPGLGLRLIYFSYDVKMKEKGDIPEGYSVSREKKERFSLILESASTNQTSMYLCASRFSLSSYNEQFFGPGTRLTVL.

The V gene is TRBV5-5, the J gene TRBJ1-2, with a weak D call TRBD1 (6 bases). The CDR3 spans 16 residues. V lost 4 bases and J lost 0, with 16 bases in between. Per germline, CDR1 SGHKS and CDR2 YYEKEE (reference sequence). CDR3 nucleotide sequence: TGTGCCAGCAGCGGAACTGTGACAGGCACTAACTATGGCTACACCTTC. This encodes CASSGTVTGTNYGYTF.

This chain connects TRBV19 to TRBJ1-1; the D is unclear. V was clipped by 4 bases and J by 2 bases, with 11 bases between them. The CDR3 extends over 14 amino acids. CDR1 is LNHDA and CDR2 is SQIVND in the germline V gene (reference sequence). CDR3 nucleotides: TGTGCCAGTAGTACCGGACTTCCTAACACTGAAGCTTTCTTT. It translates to CASSTGLPNTEAFF. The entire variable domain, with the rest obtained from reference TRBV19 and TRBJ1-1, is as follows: DGGITQSPKYLFRKEGQNVTLSCEQNLNHDAMYWYRQDPGQGLRLIYYSQIVNDFQKGDIAEGYSVSREKKESFPLTVTSAQKNPTAFYLCASSTGLPNTEAFFGQGTRLTVV.

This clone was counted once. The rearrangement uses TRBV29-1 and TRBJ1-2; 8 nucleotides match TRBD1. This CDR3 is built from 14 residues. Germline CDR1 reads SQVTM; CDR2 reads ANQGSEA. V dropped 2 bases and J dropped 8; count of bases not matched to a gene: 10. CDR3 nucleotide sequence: TGCAGCGTTGAAATCGGACAGGGTCCGGGCGGCTACACCTTC. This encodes CSVEIGQGPGGYTF.

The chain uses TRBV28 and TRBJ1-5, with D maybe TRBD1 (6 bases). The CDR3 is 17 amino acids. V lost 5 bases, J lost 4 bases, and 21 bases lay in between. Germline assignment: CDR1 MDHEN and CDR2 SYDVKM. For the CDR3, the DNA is TGTGCCAGCAGTCCCCTGGGGGGTCAGGGGAAAAATCAGCCCCAGCATTTT. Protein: CASSPLGGQGKNQPQHF.

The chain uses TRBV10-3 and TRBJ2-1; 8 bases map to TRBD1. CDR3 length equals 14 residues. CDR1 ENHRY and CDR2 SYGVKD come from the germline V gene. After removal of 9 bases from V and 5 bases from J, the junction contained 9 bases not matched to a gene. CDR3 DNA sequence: TGTGCCATGACTGGAGGACAGGGCGACAATGAGCAGTTCTTC. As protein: CAMTGGQGDNEQFF.

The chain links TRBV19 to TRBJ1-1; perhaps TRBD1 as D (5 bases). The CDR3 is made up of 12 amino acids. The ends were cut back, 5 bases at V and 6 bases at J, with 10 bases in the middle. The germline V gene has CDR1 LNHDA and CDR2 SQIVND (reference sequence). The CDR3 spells CASSSLGPEAFF. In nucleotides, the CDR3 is TGTGCCAGTAGTTCTTTGGGGCCTGAAGCTTTCTTT.

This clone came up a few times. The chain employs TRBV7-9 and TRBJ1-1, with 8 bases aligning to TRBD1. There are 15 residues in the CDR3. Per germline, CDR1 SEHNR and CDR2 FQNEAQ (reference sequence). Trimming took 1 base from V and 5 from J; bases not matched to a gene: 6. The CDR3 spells CASSLGTGWSTEAFF. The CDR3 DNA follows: TGTGCCAGCAGCTTAGGGACAGGGTGGAGTACTGAAGCTTTCTTT.

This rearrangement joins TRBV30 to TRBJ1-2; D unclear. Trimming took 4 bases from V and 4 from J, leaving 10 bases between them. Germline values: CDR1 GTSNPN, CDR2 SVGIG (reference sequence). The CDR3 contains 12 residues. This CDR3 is CAWTSFGYGYTF. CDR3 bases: TGTGCCTGGACGAGTTTTGGCTATGGCTACACCTTC.

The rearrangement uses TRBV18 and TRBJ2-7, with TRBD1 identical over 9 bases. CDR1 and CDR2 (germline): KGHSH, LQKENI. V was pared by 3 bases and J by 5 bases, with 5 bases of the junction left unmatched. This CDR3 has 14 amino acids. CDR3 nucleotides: TGTGCCAGCTCACCCGGGACAGGGTTCGACGAGCAGTACTTC. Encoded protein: CASSPGTGFDEQYF. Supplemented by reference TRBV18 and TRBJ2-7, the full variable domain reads NAGVMQNPRHLVRRRGQEARLRCSPMKGHSHVYWYRQLPEEGLKFMVYLQKENIIDESGMPKERFSAEFPKEGPSILRIQQVVRGDSAAYFCASSPGTGFDEQYFGPGTRLTVT.

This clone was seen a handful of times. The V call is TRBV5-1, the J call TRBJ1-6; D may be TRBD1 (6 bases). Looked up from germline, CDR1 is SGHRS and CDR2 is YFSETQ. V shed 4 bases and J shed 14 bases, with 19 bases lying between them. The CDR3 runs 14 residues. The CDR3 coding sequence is TGCGCCAGCAGCCAGGCCGTGGGGGCGGTTACCCTCCACTTT. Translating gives CASSQAVGAVTLHF.

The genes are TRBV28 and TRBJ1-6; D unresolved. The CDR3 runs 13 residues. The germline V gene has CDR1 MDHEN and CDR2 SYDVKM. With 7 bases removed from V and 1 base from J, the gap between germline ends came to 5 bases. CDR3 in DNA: TGTGCCAGCAAGTTTTCCTATAATTCACCCCTCCACTTT. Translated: CASKFSYNSPLHF. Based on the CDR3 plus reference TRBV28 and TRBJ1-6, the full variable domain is DVKVTQSSRYLVKRTGEKVFLECVQDMDHENMFWYRQDPGLGLRLIYFSYDVKMKEKGDIPEGYSVSREKKERFSLILESASTNQTSMYLCASKFSYNSPLHFGNGTRLTVT.

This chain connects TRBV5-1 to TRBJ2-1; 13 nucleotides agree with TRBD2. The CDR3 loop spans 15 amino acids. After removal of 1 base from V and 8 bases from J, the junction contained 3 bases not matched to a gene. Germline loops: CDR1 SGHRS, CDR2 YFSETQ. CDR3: CASSLRTSGGHEQFF. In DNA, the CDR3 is TGCGCCAGCAGCTTGCGGACTAGCGGGGGCCATGAGCAGTTCTTC.

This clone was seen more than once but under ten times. The CDR3 DNA sequence: TGTGCCATCAGTAATCAGGCGACGGCTTATGGCTACACCTTC. Translation: CAISNQATAYGYTF. The genes are TRBV10-3 and TRBJ1-2; D is undetermined. The germline V and J ends were trimmed by 5 bases and 5 bases, with 15 bases remaining between them. The germline V gene encodes CDR1 ENHRY and CDR2 SYGVKD. This CDR3 has 14 residues.

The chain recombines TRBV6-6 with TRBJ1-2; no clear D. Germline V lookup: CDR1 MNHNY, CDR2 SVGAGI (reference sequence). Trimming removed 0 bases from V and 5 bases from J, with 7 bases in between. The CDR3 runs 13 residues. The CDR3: CASSYSGGYGYTF. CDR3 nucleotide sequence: TGTGCCAGCAGTTACTCAGGCGGGTATGGCTACACCTTC.

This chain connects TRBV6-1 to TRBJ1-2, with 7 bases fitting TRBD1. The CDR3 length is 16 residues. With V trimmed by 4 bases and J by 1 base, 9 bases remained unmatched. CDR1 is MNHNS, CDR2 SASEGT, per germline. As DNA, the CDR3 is TGTGCCAGCAGTGTAAACCCGGGACAGAATAACTATGGCTACACCTTC. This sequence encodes CASSVNPGQNNYGYTF.

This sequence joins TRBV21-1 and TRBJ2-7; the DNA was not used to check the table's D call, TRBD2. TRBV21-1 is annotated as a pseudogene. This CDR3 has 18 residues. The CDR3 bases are TGTGCCAGCAGCAAAGAAAATAGGCTAGCGGGGGGGCCTCACGAGCAGTACTTC. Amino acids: CASSKENRLAGGPHEQYF.

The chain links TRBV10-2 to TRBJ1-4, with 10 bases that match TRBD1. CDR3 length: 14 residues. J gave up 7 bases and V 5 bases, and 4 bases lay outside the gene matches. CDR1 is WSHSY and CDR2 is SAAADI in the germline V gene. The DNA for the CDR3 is TGCGCCAGCAGTCCCGGGACAGGGGTTGAAAAACTGTTTTTT. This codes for CASSPGTGVEKLFF.